One and the same sample provided the 19 T cell receptor beta chains below, sequenced in a study of blood T cell repertoires in COVID-19. The repertoire was sequenced with immunoSEQ multiplex PCR; TCRdb's copy has only in-frame clones and lacks some. There are approximately 440,000 clones in the sample; more than 70% occur only once, and roughly 12% lies in the top ten. The sample comprised peripheral blood. Receptors were obtained from a woman aged 50 to 60 with COVID-19, enrolled during active disease.

J is TRBJ2-2 and V is TRBV29-1; tentatively, D is TRBD2 (6 bases). With 1 base removed from V and 6 bases from J, the gap between germline ends came to 6 bases. This CDR3 is built from 12 residues. Germline V CDR1 and CDR2: SQVTM, ANQGSEA. Written as DNA, the CDR3 is TGCAGCGTTGAAGGGGACTCCGGGGAGCTGTTTTTT. This sequence encodes CSVEGDSGELFF.

The rearrangement joins TRBV6-5 to TRBJ2-1, with no clear D. This CDR3 spans 14 amino acids. V gave up 5 bases and J gave up 5 bases, with 13 bases separating them. CDR1 is MNHEY, CDR2 SVGAGI, per germline. CDR3 in amino acids: CASSTTLLDNEQFF. In nucleotides, the CDR3 is TGTGCCAGCAGTACTACCCTTTTAGACAATGAGCAGTTCTTC.

V usage is TRBV27 and J usage is TRBJ1-1, with TRBD1 identical over 8 bases. Germline lookup yields CDR1 MNHEY and CDR2 SMNVEV (reference sequence). Trimming at V came to 3 bases and at J to 4 bases, leaving 4 bases not matched to a gene. This CDR3 spans 14 amino acids. CDR3 in DNA: TGTGCCAGCAGTTTCGGCAGGGGGCCCACTGAAGCTTTCTTT. Its protein product is CASSFGRGPTEAFF.

V gene TRBV6-1 combines with J gene TRBJ1-2; D may be TRBD1 (5 bases). Germline CDR1 is MNHNS and CDR2 is SASEGT. V was trimmed by 3 bases and J by 6 bases, leaving 23 bases between them. There are 17 residues in the CDR3. In nucleotides, the CDR3 is TGTGCCAGCAGTGACGACAGTCCGGGCGCGTATCATAATGGCTACACCTTC. Translated: CASSDDSPGAYHNGYTF.

Concerning this clone: The sample contains more than one DNA sequence encoding this CDR3. The V and J genes are TRBV6-5 and TRBJ2-7, with 8 nucleotides matching TRBD1. The germline V gene encodes CDR1 MNHEY and CDR2 SVGAGI. V was clipped by 2 bases and J by 6 bases; unmatched bases: 3. This CDR3 has 13 residues. The CDR3 nucleotides read TGTGCCAGCAGTTACGGACAGGGTGGCGAGCAGTACTTC. This sequence encodes CASSYGQGGEQYF.

The V gene is TRBV5-5, the J gene TRBJ2-1; the D gene is possibly TRBD2 (7 bases). V was pared by 7 bases and J by 7 bases, with 21 bases between. The length of the CDR3 is 15 residues. Germline loops: CDR1 SGHKS, CDR2 YYEKEE (reference sequence). Here the CDR3 reads CASFEGGVLGNEQFF. CDR3 DNA sequence: TGTGCCAGCTTTGAAGGGGGGGTCTTAGGGAATGAGCAGTTCTTC.

This chain uses TRBV20-1 with TRBJ2-7, with D uncertain. V lost 6 bases and J lost 7, with 13 bases in between. This CDR3 has 11 amino acids. The germline CDR1 and CDR2 sequences are DFQATT and SNEGSKA (reference sequence). The CDR3, as DNA: TGCAGTGCGCCCTTCGGTCGGGAGCAGTACTTC. Translation gives CSAPFGREQYF.

The chain carries TRBV6-5 and TRBJ2-7, with D possibly being TRBD2 (5 bases). Between the trimmed V and J ends, which lost 5 bases and 0 bases, there was a span of 14 bases. Per the germline V gene, CDR1 is MNHEY and CDR2 is SVGAGI. The length of the CDR3 is 15 residues. The CDR3 is CASSTQLGSSYEQYF. The CDR3 bases are TGTGCCAGCAGTACCCAGCTTGGGAGCTCCTACGAGCAGTACTTC.

The genes are TRBV18 and TRBJ1-2; no clear D. V was cut by 2 bases and J by 6 bases, with 16 bases left in between. The CDR3 is made up of 15 amino acids. Germline CDR1 reads KGHSH; CDR2 reads LQKENI. The CDR3 nucleotides read TGTGCCAGCTCACCAACAAGGCAAGGAGGCGATGGCTACACCTTC. Residues: CASSPTRQGGDGYTF.

This rearrangement joins TRBV24-1 to TRBJ2-1, with D maybe TRBD1 (5 bases). Germline CDR1 and CDR2: KGHDR and SFDVKD. This CDR3 region has 15 residues. V was trimmed by 0 bases and J by 5 bases, leaving 10 bases between them. The CDR3 DNA reads TGTGCCACCAGTGATTTGAAGGGGCAGAACAATGAGCAGTTCTTC. As protein: CATSDLKGQNNEQFF.

The chain uses TRBV6-5 and TRBJ1-5, with TRBD1 identical over 7 bases. Germline-derived CDR1 and CDR2 are MNHEY and SVGAGI. The ends lost 8 bases at V and 5 bases at J; junction bases unmatched: 6. The CDR3 extends over 13 amino acids. The CDR3 is CASCDRADQPQHF. CDR3 sequence (DNA): TGTGCCAGCTGCGACAGGGCGGATCAGCCCCAGCATTTT.

The chain combines TRBV5-6 with TRBJ1-2, with 7 bases identical to TRBD1. Germline CDR1 SGHDT, CDR2 YYEEEE. V lost 3 bases, J lost 6 bases, and 5 bases stayed unmatched. This CDR3 is 13 amino acids long. The DNA for the CDR3 is TGTGCCAGCAGCTACGGACAGGCCCATGGCTACACCTTC. It yields the protein CASSYGQAHGYTF.

The rearrangement joins TRBV30 to TRBJ2-2; TRBD1 matches at 7 bases. V trimming: 8 bases; J trimming: 3 bases; junction bases outside the gene matches: 12. CDR3 length equals 15 residues. CDR1 is GTSNPN, CDR2 SVGIG, per germline (reference sequence). The CDR3 protein is CATVSRTGYTGELFF. The DNA for the CDR3 is TGTGCCACGGTCTCCCGGACAGGATACACCGGGGAGCTGTTTTTT. The whole variable domain, filled in from reference TRBV30 and TRBJ2-2, reads SQTIHQWPATLVQPVGSPLSLECTVEGTSNPNLYWYRQAAGRGLQLLFYSVGIGQISSEVPQNLSASRPQDRQFILSSKKLLLSDSGFYLCATVSRTGYTGELFFGEGSRLTVL.

The CDR3 bases are TGTGCCAGCAGTGAGGAGGGACAGGGCGGTAAATTTGAAAAACTGTTTTTT. Translating gives CASSEEGQGGKFEKLFF. V is TRBV25-1 and J is TRBJ1-4; TRBD1 aligns across 9 bases. The CDR3 totals 17 residues. Germline V lookup: CDR1 MGHDK, CDR2 SYGVNS. V lost 3 bases to trimming and J lost 7 bases; unmatched junction nucleotides: 12.

The genes are TRBV5-1 and TRBJ2-7, with D tentatively TRBD2 (7 bases). The CDR3 loop spans 14 amino acids. Germline CDR1 SGHRS, CDR2 YFSETQ. The germline V and J ends were trimmed by 2 bases and 0 bases, with 9 bases remaining between them. The CDR3, as DNA: TGCGCCAGCAGCTTAAGGGGGGGCTCCTACGAGCAGTACTTC. Its translation is CASSLRGGSYEQYF. Combining the CDR3 with reference TRBV5-1 and TRBJ2-7 gives the whole variable domain KAGVTQTPRYLIKTRGQQVTLSCSPISGHRSVSWYQQTPGQGLQFLFEYFSETQRNKGNFPGRFSGRQFSNSRSEMNVSTLELGDSALYLCASSLRGGSYEQYFGPGTRLTVT.

J is TRBJ1-4 and V is TRBV28; 7 bases agree with TRBD1. The trim removed 5 bases at V and 6 bases at J, leaving 3 bases unmatched. This CDR3 is 13 amino acids long. Germline-derived CDR1 and CDR2 are MDHEN and SYDVKM. CDR3 nucleotide sequence: TGTGCCAGCAGTAAAGACAGGGATGAAAAACTGTTTTTT. Protein: CASSKDRDEKLFF.

The chain carries TRBV5-1 and TRBJ1-5, with TRBD1 identical over 8 bases. CDR1 and CDR2 from the germline V gene are SGHRS and YFSETQ. The CDR3 consists of 15 residues. V trimming: 0 bases; J trimming: 7 bases; junction bases outside the gene matches: 6. CDR3 DNA: TGCGCCAGCAGCTTGGAAGGGACAGGTAACCAGCCCCAGCATTTT. It yields the protein CASSLEGTGNQPQHF.

In regard to this clone: Other DNA sequences of this sample code for an identical CDR3. The gene calls are TRBV28 and TRBJ2-1; D not resolved. The CDR3 contains 15 residues. Germline V gene lookup returns CDR1 MDHEN and CDR2 SYDVKM. V was cut by 3 bases and J by 4 bases, with 13 bases left in between. The CDR3 DNA reads as TGTGCCAGCAGTTTGACCCCTAGGTCGTACAATGAGCAGTTCTTC. Its translation: CASSLTPRSYNEQFF.

V usage is TRBV24-1 and J usage is TRBJ2-1, with D perhaps matching TRBD2 (5 bases). With 5 bases removed from V and 0 bases from J, the gap between germline ends came to 13 bases. Germline V gene data show CDR1 as KGHDR and CDR2 as SFDVKD. The CDR3 runs 16 residues. CDR3 DNA: TGTGCCACCAGTGTAGGAGGCAGTAGCTCCTACAATGAGCAGTTCTTC. It is translated as CATSVGGSSSYNEQFF.